These T cell receptor beta chains were read from a single sample in a study of vaccination and CD4 T cells after COVID-19. TCRdb re-analysed the PCR reads in MiXCR, keeping a single row per CDR3 protein. The sample shows approximately 17,000 distinct CDR3 sequences, 70% of them seen only once. Their antigens are not known. Sequences were obtained from CD4+ T cells from blood, cultured in vitro. All receptors derive from a human donor who had recovered from COVID-19. CDR3s leave out the opening cysteine and the closing phenylalanine or tryptophan. Fields, in order: CDR3 length, V gene, J gene, CDR3 protein.

len: 14; v_gene: TRBV19; j_gene: TRBJ2-2; CDR3aa: ASSIAGGQGNGELF
len: 10; v_gene: TRBV29-1; j_gene: TRBJ1-2; CDR3aa: SVSRDRDGYT
len: 11; v_gene: TRBV11-3; j_gene: TRBJ1-2; CDR3aa: ASSSPRTYGYT
len: 12; v_gene: TRBV6-5; j_gene: TRBJ1-2; CDR3aa: ASSYPGPRGGYT
len: 11; v_gene: TRBV25-1; j_gene: TRBJ2-5; CDR3aa: ASSEWASWTQY
len: 15; v_gene: TRBV18; j_gene: TRBJ1-4; CDR3aa: ASSHTADRGLGEKLF
len: 12; v_gene: TRBV20-1; j_gene: TRBJ2-3; CDR3aa: SARQDRTPDTQY
len: 13; v_gene: TRBV19; j_gene: TRBJ1-5; CDR3aa: ASSSAGGSNQPQH
len: 12; v_gene: TRBV6-1; j_gene: TRBJ1-1; CDR3aa: ASTQTAHRTEAF
len: 11; v_gene: TRBV7-7; j_gene: TRBJ2-5; CDR3aa: ASSFGLQETQY
len: 11; v_gene: TRBV12-3/TRBV12-4; j_gene: TRBJ1-5; CDR3aa: ASSSGEGQPQH
len: 12; v_gene: TRBV2; j_gene: TRBJ1-2; CDR3aa: ASSESRTVYGYT
len: 16; v_gene: TRBV5-4; j_gene: TRBJ1-2; CDR3aa: ASSPAGAGTVLNYGYT
len: 12; v_gene: TRBV7-9; j_gene: TRBJ1-5; CDR3aa: ASSLGGINQPQH
len: 13; v_gene: TRBV5-8; j_gene: TRBJ2-7; CDR3aa: ASSPWTGGFHEQY
len: 10; v_gene: TRBV6-2/TRBV6-3; j_gene: TRBJ1-5; CDR3aa: ASRSGDQPQH
len: 9; v_gene: TRBV20-1; j_gene: TRBJ1-1; CDR3aa: SGVENTEAF
len: 10; v_gene: TRBV20-1; j_gene: TRBJ2-3; CDR3aa: SAGTRLDTQY
len: 10; v_gene: TRBV10-3; j_gene: TRBJ2-5; CDR3aa: AIGTSKETQY
len: 11; v_gene: TRBV7-2; j_gene: TRBJ1-2; CDR3aa: ASSFREGNGYT
len: 14; v_gene: TRBV7-3; j_gene: TRBJ2-2; CDR3aa: ASSSSGTSSYGELF
len: 14; v_gene: TRBV19; j_gene: TRBJ1-2; CDR3aa: ASSTLGGGQPGGYT
len: 17; v_gene: TRBV24-1; j_gene: TRBJ2-1; CDR3aa: ATSDIGLAGGSSYNEQF
len: 12; v_gene: TRBV7-2; j_gene: TRBJ2-7; CDR3aa: ASSPPGTINEQY
len: 13; v_gene: TRBV5-4; j_gene: TRBJ1-1; CDR3aa: ASSATATVNTEAF
len: 14; v_gene: TRBV7-8; j_gene: TRBJ1-1; CDR3aa: ASSPEGGSQSTEAF
len: 11; v_gene: TRBV20-1; j_gene: TRBJ2-3; CDR3aa: SVSGSSGDTQY
len: 12; v_gene: TRBV20-1; j_gene: TRBJ1-1; CDR3aa: SAPIPGRVTEAF
len: 15; v_gene: TRBV6-1; j_gene: TRBJ2-4; CDR3aa: ASSKGLAELAKNIQY
len: 12; v_gene: TRBV2; j_gene: TRBJ2-5; CDR3aa: ASALGSYQETQY
len: 13; v_gene: TRBV7-6; j_gene: TRBJ1-1; CDR3aa: ASSSIRDGSTEAF
len: 13; v_gene: TRBV27; j_gene: TRBJ1-3; CDR3aa: ASSRDRSSGNTIY
len: 12; v_gene: TRBV19; j_gene: TRBJ2-7; CDR3aa: ASSQGAGAAEQY
len: 13; v_gene: TRBV7-2; j_gene: TRBJ2-3; CDR3aa: ASSVRGQGTDTQY
len: 10; v_gene: TRBV20-1; j_gene: TRBJ1-3; CDR3aa: SVPFGDNTIY
len: 12; v_gene: TRBV21-1; j_gene: TRBJ2-7; CDR3aa: ASSAGQGIYEQY
len: 14; v_gene: TRBV6-1; j_gene: TRBJ1-5; CDR3aa: ASSEPEPYSNQPQH
len: 13; v_gene: TRBV7-9; j_gene: TRBJ1-4; CDR3aa: ASSFGDRDGEKLF
len: 15; v_gene: TRBV19; j_gene: TRBJ2-5; CDR3aa: ASSIGGLAGAQETQY
len: 11; v_gene: TRBV2; j_gene: TRBJ1-5; CDR3aa: ASTLWRHQPQH
len: 12; v_gene: TRBV11-1; j_gene: TRBJ1-4; CDR3aa: ASSSDRTNEKLF
len: 13; v_gene: TRBV11-2; j_gene: TRBJ2-2; CDR3aa: ASSRGLAGAGELF
len: 11; v_gene: TRBV19; j_gene: TRBJ1-2; CDR3aa: ASSIWGEDGYT
len: 12; v_gene: TRBV11-3; j_gene: TRBJ2-3; CDR3aa: ASSLTSSTDTQY